Each of the 13 T cell receptor beta chains below was sequenced from the same sample in a study of cytomegalovirus exposure and HLA in healthy donors. The primer mix had 60 Vbeta and 13 Jbeta primers. Repertoires were generated with immunoSEQ multiplex PCR, while TCRdb's copy carries only in-frame clones and drops some. The sample contains 100,000 or so clones, about 15% of which appear only once. The specimen was PBMCs. These receptors were taken from a female donor in good health and CMV-seronegative.

This clone was seen a handful of times. V gene TRBV4-3 combines with J gene TRBJ2-3; D unresolved. Germline loops: CDR1 LGHNA, CDR2 YSLEER. The CDR3 sequence is 13 residues long. Deletions cut 4 bases from V and 2 bases from J, with 7 bases between. Written as DNA, the CDR3 is TGCGCCAGCAGCCGCCGGTACACAGATACGCAGTATTTT. This encodes CASSRRYTDTQYF.

Only a few counts were recorded for this clone. This chain joins TRBV5-1 and TRBJ2-1; 11 bases match TRBD2. The CDR3 is 15 amino acids. Trimming cost V 4 bases and J 4 bases; bases outside gene matches: 4. Germline-derived CDR1 and CDR2 are SGHRS and YFSETQ. CDR3 bases: TGCGCCAGCAGCAGTACTAGCGGGGGATACAATGAGCAGTTCTTC. Translation gives CASSSTSGGYNEQFF.

The rearrangement uses TRBV29-1 and TRBJ2-7; TRBD1 matches at 9 bases. The CDR3 is 14 amino acids. Unmatched junction bases numbered 10, after V lost 6 bases and J lost 4 bases. Germline loops: CDR1 SQVTM, CDR2 ANQGSEA. As DNA, the CDR3 is TGCAGCGTGGCCACAGGGGGCGCTTGGTACGAGCAGTACTTC. Translating it yields CSVATGGAWYEQYF.

The J gene is TRBJ2-1, the V gene TRBV5-1; TRBD1 is a possible D gene (6 bases). The CDR3 is 14 residues long. Germline V gene sequence: CDR1 SGHRS, CDR2 YFSETQ. V was trimmed by 5 bases and J by 3 bases, leaving 12 bases between them. The CDR3 DNA sequence: TGCGCCAGCAGGGGGGCGGACAACTACAATGAGCAGTTCTTC. This sequence encodes CASRGADNYNEQFF.

Only a few counts were recorded for this clone. The V call is TRBV6-4, the J call TRBJ2-2, with D hard to call. The V gene lost 3 bases and the J gene lost 2 bases, with 4 bases spanning the gap. The CDR3 runs to 13 residues. Germline assignment: CDR1 MRHNA and CDR2 SNTAGT. Here the CDR3 DNA reads TGTGCCAGCAGTGAGACAAACACCGGGGAGCTGTTTTTT. Its protein product is CASSETNTGELFF.

The V and J genes are TRBV7-8 and TRBJ2-2; TRBD2 matches at 13 bases. This CDR3 has 16 amino acids. V gave up 1 base and J gave up 8 bases; unmatched junction bases: 4. Germline V lookup: CDR1 SGHVS, CDR2 FQNEAQ. The CDR3 spells CASSLVGTSGTGELFF. CDR3 DNA: TGTGCCAGCAGCTTAGTTGGGACTAGCGGGACAGGGGAGCTGTTTTTT.

This clone was detected a few times. The rearrangement links TRBV6-7 to TRBJ2-5; 16 positions match TRBD2. TRBV6-7 is an ORF; its function is uncertain. After removal of 2 bases from V and 3 bases from J, the junction contained 3 bases not matched to a gene. This CDR3 contains 17 residues. CDR3 amino acids: CASSYPGLAGGKETQYF. The CDR3 nucleotides are TGTGCCAGCAGTTACCCGGGACTAGCGGGGGGGAAAGAGACCCAGTACTTC.

V usage is TRBV11-2 and J usage is TRBJ1-1; D gene ambiguous. The germline V and J ends were trimmed by 1 base and 8 bases, with 11 bases remaining between them. This CDR3 contains 13 residues. Germline CDR1 and CDR2: SGHAT and FQNNGV. The CDR3 DNA sequence: TGTGCCAGCAGCTTAGTTTTAGCCAGAGAAGCTTTCTTT. Protein: CASSLVLAREAFF.

This clone occurred a few times. This chain connects TRBV6-5 to TRBJ2-7, with 7 bases matching TRBD2. The V segment lost 3 bases and the J segment 0 bases; nucleotides outside the gene matches: 5. Looked up from germline, CDR1 is MNHEY and CDR2 is SVGAGI. CDR3 length equals 15 residues. The CDR3 DNA is TGTGCCAGCAGTTATTCGGGGGGAGACTCCTACGAGCAGTACTTC. This gives the protein CASSYSGGDSYEQYF.

The rearrangement joins TRBV6-5 to TRBJ2-7; the match to TRBD1 covers 7 bases. V shed 5 bases, J shed 4 bases, and the junction held 8 bases outside the gene matches. The CDR3 is made up of 14 amino acids. The germline V gene has CDR1 MNHEY and CDR2 SVGAGI. The CDR3 DNA is TGTGCCAGCAGTGAAGACAGGGACCTTTACGAGCAGTACTTC. The encoded protein is CASSEDRDLYEQYF.

V gene TRBV4-2 combines with J gene TRBJ2-5, with 7 nucleotides matching TRBD1. This CDR3 has 14 residues. Trimming removed 4 bases from V and 3 bases from J; junction bases left unmatched: 5. The germline CDR1 and CDR2 sequences are LGHNA and YNFKEQ. As DNA, the CDR3 is TGTGCCAGCAGCCCCGGGACAGCGGAAGAGACCCAGTACTTC. Amino acids: CASSPGTAEETQYF.

The chain recombines TRBV29-1 with TRBJ2-3, with D maybe TRBD2 (7 bases). V was cut by 7 bases and J by 7 bases, with 15 bases left in between. Looked up from germline, CDR1 is SQVTM and CDR2 is ANQGSEA. The CDR3 is made up of 12 amino acids. CDR3 nucleotides: TGCAGCGGCGGAAGGGGGGGAAATACGCAGTATTTT. This gives the protein CSGGRGGNTQYF.

This clone was observed a few times. The chain combines TRBV29-1 with TRBJ2-7, with TRBD1 matching 9 bases. Germline V gives CDR1 SQVTM, CDR2 ANQGSEA. The CDR3 has 16 amino acids. J gave up 0 bases and V 2 bases, and 8 bases lay outside the gene matches. CDR3 region: CSVEILGQGPSYEQYF. For the CDR3, the DNA is TGCAGCGTTGAAATATTGGGACAGGGTCCCTCCTACGAGCAGTACTTC.